The sequence of this T cell receptor beta chain was determined in a study of T cells in women clearing cervical HPV infection. Generated by immunoSEQ multiplex PCR, the TCRdb table keeps only in-frame clones and is missing some. In all, the sample yields roughly 22,000 clones. The ends lost 4 bases at V and 1 base at J; junction bases unmatched: 9. The CDR3 extends over 16 amino acids. Germline V gene lookup returns CDR1 LNHDA and CDR2 SQIVND (reference sequence). With regard to this clone: The read gets to within 3 residues of the CDR3 end, and the germline J gene fills in the rest.

This TCR was sampled from a woman aged 18 to 75 with a cervical HPV16 infection that either progressed to CIN3+ or cleared (not recorded which). The chain links TRBV19 to TRBJ2-7, with 8 bases aligning to TRBD2. Sequencing was carried out using blood buffy coat. Incomplete CDR3 DNA: TGTGCCAGTAGTACCCCCACTAGCGGAAGTTCCTACGAG. Protein product: CASSTPTSGSSYE. The CDR3 in full is CASSTPTSGSSYEQYF.